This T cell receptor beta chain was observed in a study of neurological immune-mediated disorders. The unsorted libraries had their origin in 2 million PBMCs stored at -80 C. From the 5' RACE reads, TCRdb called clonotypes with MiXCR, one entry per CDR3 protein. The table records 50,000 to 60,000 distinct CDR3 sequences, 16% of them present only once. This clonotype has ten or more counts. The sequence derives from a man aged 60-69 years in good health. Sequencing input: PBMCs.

In DNA form, the CDR3 reads TGTGCCAGCAGCTTAACAATCGGGGCCAACACTGAAGCTTTCTTT. It specifies CASSLTIGANTEAFF. J is TRBJ1-1 and V is TRBV7-2; D might be TRBD1 (5 bases). Between the trimmed V and J ends, which lost 2 bases and 2 bases, there was a span of 12 bases. There are 15 residues in the CDR3. Germline CDR1 and CDR2: SGHTA and FQGNSA.